This record concerns one T cell receptor beta chain sequence. Its antigen remains unknown. These data come from a study of CD8+CD57+ T cells in acquired aplastic anemia. Study conclusions and caveats: No significant difference in CD8+ Simpson's diversity was found between patients and controls.

TCR beta VDJ and CDR3 profiles were obtained from a genomic DNA template. One entry per CDR3 protein results from TCRdb running MiXCR on the reads. This table holds about 210,000 distinct CDR3 sequences, roughly 33% found once. The receptor was isolated from a human donor in good health, serving as a control. Sequenced material: sorted CD4+, CD8+, or CD8+CD57+ T cells (not recorded which) from PBMCs.

This CDR3 is CASSHSGGQFF. The CDR3 coding sequence is TGTGCCAGCAGTCACAGTGGGGGGCAGTTCTTC. The chain couples TRBV7-2 to TRBJ2-1, with D possibly being TRBD1 or TRBD2 (5 bases each). The CDR3 covers 11 residues. The germline V gene encodes CDR1 SGHTA and CDR2 FQGNSA. The ends were cut back, 6 bases at V and 12 bases at J, with 12 bases in the middle. The variable domain in full, completed from reference TRBV7-2 and TRBJ2-1, reads GAGVSQSPSNKVTEKGKDVELRCDPISGHTALYWYRQSLGQGLEFLIYFQGNSAPDKSGLPSDRFSAERTGGSVSTLTIQRTQQEDSAVYLCASSHSGGQFFGPGTRLTVL.